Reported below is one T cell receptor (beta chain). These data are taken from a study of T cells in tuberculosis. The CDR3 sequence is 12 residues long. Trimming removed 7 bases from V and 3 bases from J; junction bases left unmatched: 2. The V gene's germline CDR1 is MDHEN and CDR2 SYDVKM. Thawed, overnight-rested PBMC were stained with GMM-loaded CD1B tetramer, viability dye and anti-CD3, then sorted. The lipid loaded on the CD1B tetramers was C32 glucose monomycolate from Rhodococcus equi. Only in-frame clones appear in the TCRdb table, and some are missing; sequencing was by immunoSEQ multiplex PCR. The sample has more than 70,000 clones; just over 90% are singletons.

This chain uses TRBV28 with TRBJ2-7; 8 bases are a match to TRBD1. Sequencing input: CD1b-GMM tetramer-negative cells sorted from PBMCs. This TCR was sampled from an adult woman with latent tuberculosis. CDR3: CASTGQGYEQYV. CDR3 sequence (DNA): TGTGCCAGCACCGGACAGGGCTACGAGCAGTACGTC.